Following are 32 T cell receptor beta chains from one sample sequenced in a study of blood T cell repertoires in COVID-19. Assay used: immunoSEQ multiplex PCR; TCRdb lists only in-frame clones, some missing. The sample includes some 200,000 clones, approximately 90% of them seen just once. Sequencing was carried out using peripheral blood. These receptors were collected from a man of 80 years or more with acute or convalescent COVID-19.

This rearrangement joins TRBV21-1 to TRBJ1-1. TRBV21-1 is deemed a pseudogene. This CDR3 region has 15 residues. DNA of the CDR3: TGTGCCAGCAGTCCACTATTAGGCCTGAACACTGAAGCTTTCTTT. Translated: CASSPLLGLNTEAFF.

The chain joins TRBV19 to TRBJ1-4; 7 bases map to TRBD1. CDR3 length equals 15 residues. The germline V gene has CDR1 LNHDA and CDR2 SQIVND (reference sequence). The junction had 13 bases not matched to a gene; V was cut back by 7 bases and J by 8 bases. The CDR3 DNA reads TGTGCCAGTACCTCAGGGGGGCTGAGGGAGGAAAAACTGTTTTTT. As protein: CASTSGGLREEKLFF.

J is TRBJ2-7 and V is TRBV6-1; TRBD2 agrees at 8 bases. Germline CDR1 reads MNHNS; CDR2 reads SASEGT. This CDR3 comprises 15 residues. The ends lost 4 bases at V and 4 bases at J; junction bases unmatched: 9. The CDR3 DNA sequence: TGTGCCAGCAGTGTAGCGGGACTAGTTCAATACGAGCAGTACGTC. It translates to CASSVAGLVQYEQYV.

The CDR3 is CATSGGLNQPQHF. The CDR3 DNA is TGTGCCACCTCGGGAGGGCTCAATCAGCCCCAGCATTTT. The chain joins TRBV19 to TRBJ1-5; D is unresolved. This CDR3 spans 13 amino acids. Germline V CDR1 and CDR2: LNHDA, SQIVND (reference sequence). Trimming stripped 10 bases from V and 3 bases from J, with 13 bases between.

This sequence joins TRBV4-3 and TRBJ1-1; TRBD1 matches at 9 bases. The CDR3 contains 17 residues. V lost 0 bases, J lost 3 bases, and 8 bases stayed unmatched. CDR1 is LGHNA and CDR2 is YSLEER in the germline V gene. Here the CDR3 reads CASSQDHRGLLDTEAFF. For the CDR3, the DNA is TGCGCCAGCAGCCAAGATCACAGGGGGCTTTTGGACACTGAAGCTTTCTTT.

This sequence joins TRBV19 and TRBJ2-7, with D possibly being TRBD1 (6 bases). The CDR3 extends over 14 amino acids. Germline values: CDR1 LNHDA, CDR2 SQIVND (reference sequence). Trimming removed 5 bases from V and 3 bases from J, with 14 bases in between. CDR3 DNA: TGTGCCAGTAGTCTGGACAGAGCCAGCTACGAGCAGTACTTC. Translated, it gives CASSLDRASYEQYF.

The chain has TRBV5-1 and TRBJ2-1; 8 bases are shared with TRBD2. The CDR3 is 15 amino acids. Germline V gene sequence: CDR1 SGHRS, CDR2 YFSETQ. V shed 0 bases, J shed 6 bases, and the junction held 5 bases outside the gene matches. DNA of the CDR3: TGCGCCAGCAGCTTGGAACTAGCGGTAGTCAATGAGCAGTTCTTC. Translating it yields CASSLELAVVNEQFF.

The rearrangement uses TRBV6-6 and TRBJ2-1; the match to TRBD2 covers 14 bases. J was trimmed by 3 bases and V by 5 bases; bases with no gene match: 6. Germline CDR1 is MNHNY and CDR2 is SVGAGI (reference sequence). The CDR3 runs to 17 residues. The CDR3 loop reads CASSPGGTSGSYNEQFF. The CDR3 DNA reads as TGTGCCAGCAGTCCTGGGGGGACTAGCGGGAGCTACAATGAGCAGTTCTTC.

This clone was recorded once. The chain employs TRBV25-1 and TRBJ2-7, with 7 bases lining up with TRBD2. In germline, CDR1 is MGHDK, CDR2 SYGVNS. Trimming cost V 3 bases and J 0 bases; bases outside gene matches: 8. There are 16 residues in the CDR3. As DNA, the CDR3 is TGTGCCAGCAGTGATCAAGCGGGGCTCAGCTCCTACGAGCAGTACTTC. Translated: CASSDQAGLSSYEQYF.

The chain joins TRBV18 to TRBJ2-3; D is ambiguous. Germline CDR1 reads KGHSH; CDR2 reads LQKENI. The CDR3 has 15 residues. V shed 1 base and J shed 0 bases, with 8 bases lying between them. The CDR3 sequence is CASSPQPSSTDTQYF. DNA for the CDR3: TGTGCCAGCTCACCACAGCCATCTAGCACAGATACGCAGTATTTT.

The chain recombines TRBV14 with TRBJ1-1; D is unresolved. V was cut by 2 bases and J by 6 bases, with 10 bases left in between. Germline V lookup: CDR1 SGHDN, CDR2 FVKESK. The CDR3 extends over 13 amino acids. The CDR3 reads CASSQWTGAEAFF. The CDR3 nucleotides read TGTGCCAGCAGCCAATGGACGGGAGCTGAAGCTTTCTTT.

V and J are TRBV6-1 and TRBJ2-4; D might be TRBD2 (7 bases). Trimming removed 1 base from V and 3 bases from J, with 13 bases in between. CDR1 and CDR2 from the germline V gene are MNHNS and SASEGT. The CDR3 has 16 residues. The CDR3 DNA sequence: TGTGCCAGCAGTGAAGAGGGGGGGTTGGGCAAAAACATTCAGTACTTC. Protein: CASSEEGGLGKNIQYF.

In this sample, this clone turned up a few times. V usage is TRBV7-8 and J usage is TRBJ1-1; the D is unclear. V lost 5 bases and J 5 bases, leaving 15 bases between the germline ends. Germline V gene sequence: CDR1 SGHVS, CDR2 FQNEAQ. The CDR3 contains 14 residues. CDR3 DNA: TGTGCCAGCAGCCCAGGACTCTTGGGAACTGAAGCTTTCTTT. As protein: CASSPGLLGTEAFF.

The rearrangement links TRBV18 to TRBJ2-1, with TRBD2 identical over 8 bases. Looked up from germline, CDR1 is KGHSH and CDR2 is LQKENI. V was pared by 2 bases and J by 10 bases, with 4 bases of the junction left unmatched. This CDR3 region has 13 residues. The CDR3 DNA reads TGTGCCAGCTCACCAAGGGGACTAGGGGAGCAGTTCTTC. It translates to CASSPRGLGEQFF.

The rearrangement uses TRBV19 and TRBJ1-5; D call uncertain. CDR3 size: 16 residues. The V and J ends lost 8 bases and 3 bases respectively, with 20 bases between them. Germline CDR1 and CDR2: LNHDA and SQIVND (reference sequence). CDR3 nucleotide sequence: TGTGCCAGTCGCCCCTACCAGCGAGGTATCAATCAGCCCCAGCATTTT. Translated, it gives CASRPYQRGINQPQHF. The full variable domain, completed using reference TRBV19 and TRBJ1-5, is DGGITQSPKYLFRKEGQNVTLSCEQNLNHDAMYWYRQDPGQGLRLIYYSQIVNDFQKGDIAEGYSVSREKKESFPLTVTSAQKNPTAFYLCASRPYQRGINQPQHFGDGTRLSIL.

The V call is TRBV5-1, the J call TRBJ2-2; no reliable D call. CDR1 is SGHRS and CDR2 is YFSETQ in the germline V gene. The CDR3 length is 12 residues. Trimming stripped 5 bases from V and 5 bases from J, with 7 bases between. The CDR3 DNA reads TGCGCCAGCAGGTTCACTACCGGGGAGCTGTTTTTT. Amino acids: CASRFTTGELFF.

The gene calls are TRBV19 and TRBJ1-6; TRBD1 matches 10 bases. The germline V gene has CDR1 LNHDA and CDR2 SQIVND (reference sequence). V trimming: 5 bases; J trimming: 9 bases; junction bases outside the gene matches: 4. The CDR3 covers 14 residues. Written as DNA, the CDR3 is TGTGCCAGTAGTGAGACAGGGGGCCCTTCACCCCTCCACTTT. Translating it yields CASSETGGPSPLHF.

This chain uses TRBV2 with TRBJ1-1; no reliable D call. This CDR3 comprises 15 residues. The germline V gene encodes CDR1 SNHLY and CDR2 FYNNEI. V was cut by 7 bases and J by 1 base, with 16 bases left in between. The CDR3 sequence is CASIFVGLSNTEAFF. As DNA, the CDR3 is TGTGCCAGCATATTCGTAGGACTCTCGAACACTGAAGCTTTCTTT.

The V and J genes are TRBV7-3 and TRBJ2-1, with D possibly matching TRBD2 (6 bases). The germline V gene encodes CDR1 SGHTA and CDR2 FQGTGA. CDR3 length equals 15 residues. V lost 2 bases and J 1 base, leaving 9 bases between the germline ends. The CDR3 DNA follows: TGTGCCAGCAGCTTACGCCTAGCGTCCTACAATGAGCAGTTCTTC. Protein sequence: CASSLRLASYNEQFF.

Here the CDR3 DNA reads TGTGCCAGCAGTCTCTCAATAAGCGGGCCATTGGAGTTCTTC. This translates into CASSLSISGPLEFF. The V and J genes are TRBV6-6 and TRBJ2-1; tentative D call: TRBD2 (6 bases). CDR1 is MNHNY, CDR2 SVGAGI, per germline (reference sequence). This CDR3 comprises 14 residues. Trimming shortened V by 5 bases and J by 14 bases, and 22 bases separated the two germline ends.

The chain joins TRBV5-1 to TRBJ2-1; 7 bases fit TRBD1. Germline CDR1 is SGHRS and CDR2 is YFSETQ. CDR3 length: 15 residues. V dropped 4 bases and J dropped 8; count of bases not matched to a gene: 12. The CDR3 DNA follows: TGCGCCAGCAGCCCGACAGGGTACCTGGCGGATGAGCAGTTCTTC. It translates to CASSPTGYLADEQFF.

This chain joins TRBV28 and TRBJ1-3; 7 nucleotides match TRBD1. V shed 3 bases and J 0 bases; nucleotides not matched to a gene: 2. There are 15 residues in the CDR3. The V gene's germline CDR1 is MDHEN and CDR2 SYDVKM. The CDR3 DNA sequence: TGTGCCAGCAGTTTCGGACAGGTCTCTGGAAACACCATATATTTT. Its translation is CASSFGQVSGNTIYF.

In this sample, this clone turned up a few times. The genes are TRBV9 and TRBJ2-2; 10 nucleotides match TRBD2. Germline V gene lookup returns CDR1 SGDLS and CDR2 YYNGEE. The trim removed 2 bases at V and 4 bases at J, leaving 5 bases unmatched. The CDR3 runs 16 residues. CDR3 sequence: CASSVTSGIGTGELFF. CDR3 bases: TGTGCCAGCAGCGTTACTAGCGGGATTGGCACCGGGGAGCTGTTTTTT. Full variable domain (rest looked up from reference TRBV9 and TRBJ2-2): DSGVTQTPKHLITATGQRVTLRCSPRSGDLSVYWYQQSLDQGLQFLIQYYNGEERAKGNILERFSAQQFPDLHSELNLSSLELGDSALYFCASSVTSGIGTGELFFGEGSRLTVL.

The chain combines TRBV4-1 with TRBJ2-1; TRBD2 matches at 7 bases. CDR1 MGHRA and CDR2 YSYEKL come from the germline V gene. CDR3 length: 15 residues. After removal of 1 base from V and 3 bases from J, the junction contained 3 bases not matched to a gene. CDR3 in amino acids: CASSQAGGLYNEQFF. The CDR3 DNA sequence: TGCGCCAGCAGCCAAGCGGGAGGACTCTACAATGAGCAGTTCTTC.

There are a few counts of this clone. The V gene is TRBV10-3, the J gene TRBJ2-7, with 7 positions matching TRBD1. The CDR3 sequence is 14 residues long. The germline CDR1 and CDR2 sequences are ENHRY and SYGVKD. J was trimmed by 3 bases and V by 5 bases; bases with no gene match: 7. The CDR3 nucleotides are TGTGCCATCAGTTCGGGCAGGGGGAACTACGAGCAGTACGTC. It yields the protein CAISSGRGNYEQYV.

The J gene is TRBJ2-3, the V gene TRBV7-9, with D possibly matching TRBD1 (5 bases). This CDR3 comprises 14 residues. Germline V gene sequence: CDR1 SEHNR, CDR2 FQNEAQ (reference sequence). V was cut by 3 bases and J by 5 bases, with 12 bases left in between. The CDR3 sequence is CASSFSRGKDTQYF. The CDR3 DNA is TGTGCCAGCAGCTTTTCTAGGGGCAAAGATACGCAGTATTTT.

The CDR3: CASSLPRGGELFF. The CDR3 region has the DNA TGTGCCAGCAGTTTGCCTAGAGGGGGGGAGCTGTTTTTT. This chain joins TRBV27 and TRBJ2-2, with D perhaps matching TRBD2 (5 bases). Germline CDR1 MNHEY, CDR2 SMNVEV (reference sequence). This CDR3 region has 13 residues. V lost 3 bases to trimming and J lost 8 bases, with 10 bases between them.

The rearrangement links TRBV27 to TRBJ2-1; 7 bases line up with TRBD2. The CDR3 consists of 15 residues. Looked up from germline, CDR1 is MNHEY and CDR2 is SMNVEV (reference sequence). V was pared by 0 bases and J by 4 bases, with 3 bases of the junction left unmatched. CDR3 loop: CASSLSGGKYNEQFF. The CDR3 nucleotides read TGTGCCAGCAGTTTATCGGGGGGGAAGTACAATGAGCAGTTCTTC.

The chain is built from TRBV7-9 and TRBJ1-5, with D tentatively TRBD1 (5 bases). V dropped 0 bases and J dropped 2 bases, with 14 bases sitting between them. Germline V CDR1 and CDR2: SEHNR, FQNEAQ (reference sequence). The CDR3 is 17 amino acids. The CDR3 region has the DNA TGTGCCAGCAGCTTAGCGAGGGACTTGGAGGGCAATCAGCCCCAGCATTTT. Protein sequence: CASSLARDLEGNQPQHF.

The chain carries TRBV24-1 and TRBJ2-7, with D unclear. Trimming took off 4 bases at V and 3 bases at J, with 6 bases between the two ends. The length of the CDR3 is 12 residues. CDR1 is KGHDR, CDR2 SFDVKD, per germline. The CDR3 reads CATSDRSYEQYV. The CDR3 nucleotides are TGTGCCACCAGTGACCGCAGCTACGAGCAGTACGTC.

The J gene is TRBJ2-1, the V gene TRBV10-3, with 12 bases matching TRBD2. The V and J ends lost 8 bases and 5 bases, in that order; junction bases with no gene match: 1. There are 13 residues in the CDR3. Germline V gene lookup returns CDR1 ENHRY and CDR2 SYGVKD. The CDR3 nucleotides are TGTGCCATCCTAGCGGGAGGGGACAATGAGCAGTTCTTC. Translation gives CAILAGGDNEQFF.

V and J are TRBV24-1 and TRBJ2-7, with 10 bases fitting TRBD1. The V gene's germline CDR1 is KGHDR and CDR2 SFDVKD. With V trimmed by 6 bases and J by 12 bases, 10 bases remained unmatched. This CDR3 has 13 residues. CDR3 sequence: CATSMAGTGAGYF. Written as DNA, the CDR3 is TGTGCCACCAGTATGGCCGGGACAGGGGCGGGGTACTTC.